The 13 T cell receptor beta chains listed next were all sequenced from one sample in a study of cytomegalovirus exposure and HLA in healthy donors. Here immunoSEQ multiplex PCR was the method, and the copy in TCRdb shows in-frame clones only, minus some. Of roughly 190,000 clones listed, roughly 86% are singletons. The specimen sequenced was PBMCs. All receptors derive from a man in his thirties or forties in good health and CMV-seropositive.

The chain recombines TRBV6-5 with TRBJ1-4; TRBD1 matches 9 bases. This CDR3 contains 14 residues. Germline trimming cut 5 bases from V and 8 bases from J; bases unmatched to any gene: 6. Germline assignment: CDR1 MNHEY and CDR2 SVGAGI. Here the CDR3 reads CASSPGQGREKLFF. The CDR3 coding sequence is TGTGCCAGCAGTCCGGGACAGGGAAGAGAAAAACTGTTTTTT.

This clone has just one count. The chain is built from TRBV30 and TRBJ1-2, with D perhaps matching TRBD1 (5 bases). From germline, CDR1 is GTSNPN and CDR2 SVGIG (reference sequence). V was pared by 0 bases and J by 7 bases, with 24 bases between. The CDR3 runs 17 residues. The chain's CDR3 is CAWSVMGLGSVWGGYTF. CDR3 nucleotides: TGTGCCTGGAGTGTAATGGGACTGGGTAGTGTGTGGGGTGGCTACACCTTC.

The chain links TRBV18 to TRBJ2-2; D possibly corresponds to TRBD1 (6 bases). The CDR3 loop spans 16 amino acids. CDR1 and CDR2 from the germline V gene are KGHSH and LQKENI. With 2 bases removed from V and 1 base from J, the gap between germline ends came to 11 bases. Here the CDR3 DNA reads TGTGCCAGCTCACCAAGAAGACAGGAGAACACCGGGGAGCTGTTTTTT. This translates into CASSPRRQENTGELFF.

V and J are TRBV4-3 and TRBJ1-6; TRBD1 agrees at 11 bases. CDR1 and CDR2 (germline): LGHNA, YSLEER. This CDR3 has 20 residues. V gave up 1 base and J gave up 0 bases; unmatched junction bases: 8. CDR3 sequence (DNA): TGCGCCAGCAGCCAAGTCGTGTGGGGACAGGGGGACTCCTATAATTCACCCCTCCACTTT. It specifies CASSQVVWGQGDSYNSPLHF.

This clone was seen only once. The CDR3 bases are TGTGCCAGCAGTTCGCCGACAGAGGGATTAGCCAAAAACATTCAGTACTTC. Translation: CASSSPTEGLAKNIQYF. The gene calls are TRBV28 and TRBJ2-4; D is possibly TRBD1 or TRBD2 (5 bases each). From germline, CDR1 is MDHEN and CDR2 SYDVKM. V was shortened by 4 bases and J by 0 bases, with 16 bases between the two germline ends. There are 17 residues in the CDR3.

The chain carries TRBV27 and TRBJ2-7; D possibly corresponds to TRBD1 (5 bases). The CDR3 is made up of 13 amino acids. Germline CDR1 MNHEY, CDR2 SMNVEV (reference sequence). V lost 5 bases and J lost 1, with 9 bases in between. CDR3 in amino acids: CASSPTGSYEQYF. The CDR3, as DNA: TGTGCCAGCAGTCCAACAGGATCCTACGAGCAGTACTTC.

CDR3 sequence: CASSLSGLAGGLPYEQYF. The CDR3 DNA follows: TGTGCCAGCAGCCTATCGGGACTAGCGGGAGGACTGCCCTACGAGCAGTACTTC. This sequence joins TRBV27 and TRBJ2-7, with 15 bases identical to TRBD2. The V gene's germline CDR1 is MNHEY and CDR2 SMNVEV (reference sequence). The trim removed 6 bases at V and 2 bases at J, leaving 11 bases unmatched. This CDR3 region has 18 residues.

The J gene is TRBJ2-7, the V gene TRBV7-8; no clear D. CDR1 is SGHVS and CDR2 is FQNEAQ in the germline V gene. The CDR3 has 16 residues. Trimming removed 5 bases at V and 0 bases at J, with 17 bases between. The CDR3 is CASSPTAPRSSYEQYF. DNA of the CDR3: TGTGCCAGCAGCCCCACCGCCCCCAGGAGCTCCTACGAGCAGTACTTC.

The chain uses TRBV7-2 and TRBJ2-7, with D perhaps given as TRBD1 or TRBD2 (5 bases each). The CDR3 covers 14 residues. The V end lost 4 bases, the J end lost 1 base, and 11 bases lay between the germline ends. In germline, CDR1 is SGHTA, CDR2 FQGNSA. The CDR3 sequence: CASSSWDLSYEQYF. Here the CDR3 DNA reads TGTGCCAGCAGCTCCTGGGACCTTTCCTACGAGCAGTACTTC.

The chain is built from TRBV4-1 and TRBJ1-2, with a tentative D call TRBD1 (5 bases). V was shortened by 3 bases and J by 4 bases, with 18 bases between the two germline ends. Germline V lookup: CDR1 MGHRA, CDR2 YSYEKL. There are 16 residues in the CDR3. The CDR3 coding sequence is TGCGCCAGCAGCCAGGGGATGGTAGGGGAGGGCTATGGCTACACCTTC. This encodes CASSQGMVGEGYGYTF.

This clone was seen only a few times. The J gene is TRBJ1-4, the V gene TRBV7-9; maybe TRBD1 (5 bases). The germline gives CDR1 SEHNR, CDR2 FQNEAQ (reference sequence). Trimming cost V 3 bases and J 5 bases, with 10 bases left between them. The CDR3 is 14 amino acids. The CDR3 DNA is TGTGCCAGCAGCTTGGGGACTCAAAATGAAAAACTGTTTTTT. Protein sequence: CASSLGTQNEKLFF.

V is TRBV6-5 and J is TRBJ2-7, with 8 bases lining up with TRBD1. V lost 0 bases to trimming and J lost 5 bases; unmatched junction nucleotides: 6. Germline CDR1 MNHEY, CDR2 SVGAGI. This CDR3 is 15 amino acids long. The CDR3 sequence: CASSYSRQGSHEQYF. DNA of the CDR3: TGTGCCAGCAGTTACTCGAGACAGGGGAGCCACGAGCAGTACTTC.

DNA of the CDR3: TGTGCCAGCAGCGTGGACGGACTAGTAGGGACCCAGTACTTC. It specifies CASSVDGLVGTQYF. V is TRBV9 and J is TRBJ2-5; 7 nucleotides agree with TRBD2. Germline loops: CDR1 SGDLS, CDR2 YYNGEE. The CDR3 runs 14 residues. With V trimmed by 2 bases and J by 7 bases, 8 bases remained unmatched. The entire variable domain, with the rest obtained from reference TRBV9 and TRBJ2-5, is as follows: DSGVTQTPKHLITATGQRVTLRCSPRSGDLSVYWYQQSLDQGLQFLIQYYNGEERAKGNILERFSAQQFPDLHSELNLSSLELGDSALYFCASSVDGLVGTQYFGPGTRLLVL.